The entry below gives a single T cell receptor beta chain sequence along with its context. The sample comes from a study of blood T cell repertoires in COVID-19. Study in general: Material from acute and convalescent COVID-19 was sourced from the United States, Italy and Spain. The cDNA or gDNA used as material had been derived from T cells, B-cell-depleted T cells, or PBMCs.

Original methodology: Reference gene primer amplification in the assay estimated nucleated cell counts. Assay: immunoSEQ multiplex PCR; the TCRdb copy retains only in-frame clones and omits some. The V and J calls and clone size are taken from that table; D and trimming were inferred from the DNA. Seen here are 230,000 or so clones, approximately 79% observed once, and the top ten hold approximately 5.3%. The sample comprised peripheral blood. The TCR was taken from a human donor in a cohort sampled during active COVID-19.

The CDR3: CSASGTSGNQETQYF. CDR3 nucleotide sequence: TGCAGTGCTAGTGGGACTAGCGGAAACCAAGAGACCCAGTACTTC. The rearrangement uses TRBV20-1 and TRBJ2-5; 11 positions match TRBD2. CDR1 and CDR2 from the germline V gene are DFQATT and SNEGSKA (reference sequence). The CDR3 contains 15 residues. The V gene end was trimmed by 3 bases and the J gene end by 0 bases; junction bases not matched to a gene: 3.